This T cell receptor (beta chain) was captured in a study of shared clonotypes between healthy human individuals (dated by TCRdb to about 2020). Turning to the overall study: A couple of women and a few men aged 18 to 49 years were included in the cohort. Between about 0.8 and 8.9 billion PBMCs per donor were obtained by leukapheresis. Per donor, three plates each were used for CD4 naive and CD4 memory, two for CD8 naive, and one for CD8 memory. To increase sequencing depth and limit assay-specific biases, TCR repertoire library preparation and sequencing were carried out by different laboratories using diverse techniques. To estimate repertoire size and how much clonotypes are shared between individuals, the study performed deep sequencing of blood TCR repertoires from roughly five healthy adults. General conclusions and limits of the study: Pairwise subsampling led to the expectation that sequencing depth would affect the degree of clonotype sharing among donors. Compared with non-shared clonotypes, the clonotypes found in all four sorted-subset donors had higher generation probabilities. Only blood was sampled, and tissue TCR repertoires likely differ from those in blood. Naive subsets generally had larger estimated clonotype richness than memory subsets. Roughly 5% of naive CD4, 3% to 4% of naive CD8, around 2.3% of memory CD4, and 0.4% of memory CD8 clonotypes were shared across a few donors. The genetic and exposure-history diversity represented was limited by the small number of donors. Rarefaction of sorted-subset datasets indicated incomplete sequencing despite the large sequencing depth.

TCR CDR3 regions were amplified from genomic DNA by multiplex PCR using the deep immunoSEQ assay. Genomic DNA extracted from each cell subset was distributed evenly over all wells of several immunoSEQ 96-well plates, and each plate served as one replicate. For sorted subsets, each replicate PCR was loaded with approximately 190 ng genomic DNA, equivalent to 25,000 to 35,000 T cell genomes. Purified libraries were measured with a Qubit 3.0 fluorometer, size-checked on a Bioanalyzer 2100, and measured again with the KAPA Library Quantification kit. Each immunoSEQ 96-well plate was sequenced on its own single-read 150-cycle Illumina NextSeq 550 flow cell. The paper's data handling went like this. The immunoSEQ output contained only junctional sequences without quality scores, so filtering could not match that applied to full-length reads. Sequences were annotated with PyIR, a Python wrapper for IgBLAST v1.9, using IMGT germline references to assign V/J genes and CDR3. Reads were removed for weak V/J assignments (E-value above 1e-6), missing CDR3, stop codons, out-of-frame junctions, or ambiguous translated residues. V3J clonotypes were defined as sequences sharing an identical inferred V gene, J gene, and CDR3 amino acid sequence. Percentage overlap between repertoires was computed as shared unique clonotypes divided by the size of the smaller repertoire. Repertoire richness was assessed with RTK rarefaction, the Chao1 estimator, and Recon v2.1 estimates of unobserved clonotypes. Generation probabilities for all TCRbeta clonotypes obtained by the gDNA method from a handful of donors were computed using OLGA. Not all clones reach the TCRdb copy of this immuneACCESS table, which keeps in-frame sequences only. Checked studies attribute under half of the gap to unresolved V genes and leave the rest unexplained. V and J calls and clone size are given by that table; D and trimming were obtained from the DNA. This sample has 2 million to 2.5 million clones in its table, and more than 90% of those were observed once. Of the sample, approximately 0.13% falls within the top ten clones.

Donors were healthy HIV-negative adults with no recently reported acute infections or vaccinations. Every donor was a Caucasian adult residing in Nashville, Tennessee, USA. CD4+ T cells were enriched through magnetic negative selection, after which naive cells were positively selected on CD45RA and the remaining negative fraction served as the memory subset. After blood collection by leukapheresis, PBMCs were isolated using Ficoll-Histopaque density gradient centrifugation and then cryopreserved in the vapor phase of liquid nitrogen. Analytical flow cytometry was used to check the purity and quantity of each magnetically sorted T cell population. Each sorted fraction had its genomic DNA isolated and then quantified by UV absorbance on a Nanodrop 2000c. With regard to this clone: Its target antigen remains unknown. Per-base quality was not reported, and no clone a single base away is much larger than it.

The CDR3 has 14 amino acids, counting the end cysteine and phenylalanine. Only the CDR3 part of the read is kept: 42 bases, read in frame from the first base. From the germline V gene, CDR1 is SGHTA and CDR2 is FQGNSA. The germline ends are 14 bases apart after V is trimmed by 3 bases and J by 6 bases. This chain is built from TRBV7-2 and TRBJ1-2; tentative D gene TRBD1, with 5 bases matching. The sequence came from a man between 18 and 35 years old in good health. The material sequenced was naive CD4+ T cells sorted from blood. The cell subset or site label here, explained by the study, means: CD45RA+ positively selected. The sequence in DNA is TGTGCCAGCAGCTTTGCCGGGGGTAGGGATGGCTACACCTTC. Translated, this gives CASSFAGGRDGYTF.